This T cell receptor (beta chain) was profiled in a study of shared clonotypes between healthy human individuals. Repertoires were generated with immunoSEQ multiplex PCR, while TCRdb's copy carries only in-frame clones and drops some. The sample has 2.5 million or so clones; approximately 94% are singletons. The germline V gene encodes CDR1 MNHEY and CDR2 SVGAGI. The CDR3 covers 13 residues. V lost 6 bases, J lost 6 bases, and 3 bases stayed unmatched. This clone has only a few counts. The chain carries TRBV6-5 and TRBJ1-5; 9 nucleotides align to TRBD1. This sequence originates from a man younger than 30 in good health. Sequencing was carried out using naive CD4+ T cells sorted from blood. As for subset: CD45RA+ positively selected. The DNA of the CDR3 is TGTGCCAGCAGAGGGACAGGGAGTCAGCCCCAGCATTTT. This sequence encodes CASRGTGSQPQHF.